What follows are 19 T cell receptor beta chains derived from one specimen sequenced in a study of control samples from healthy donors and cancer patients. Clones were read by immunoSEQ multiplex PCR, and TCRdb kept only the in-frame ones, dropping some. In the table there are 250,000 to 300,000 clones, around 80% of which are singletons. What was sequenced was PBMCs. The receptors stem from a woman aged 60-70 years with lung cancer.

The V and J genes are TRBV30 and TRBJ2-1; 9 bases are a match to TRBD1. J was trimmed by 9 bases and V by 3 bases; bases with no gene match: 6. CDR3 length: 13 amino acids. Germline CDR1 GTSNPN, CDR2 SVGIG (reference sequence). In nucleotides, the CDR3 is TGTGCCTGGAGCCGGGACAGGGTGGGTGAGCAGTTCTTC. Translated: CAWSRDRVGEQFF. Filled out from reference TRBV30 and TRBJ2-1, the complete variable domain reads SQTIHQWPATLVQPVGSPLSLECTVEGTSNPNLYWYRQAAGRGLQLLFYSVGIGQISSEVPQNLSASRPQDRQFILSSKKLLLSDSGFYLCAWSRDRVGEQFFGPGTRLTVL.

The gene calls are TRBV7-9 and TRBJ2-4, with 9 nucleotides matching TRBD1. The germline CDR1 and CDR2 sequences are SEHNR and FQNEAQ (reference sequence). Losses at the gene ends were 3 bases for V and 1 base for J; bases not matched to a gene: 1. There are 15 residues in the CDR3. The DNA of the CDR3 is TGTGCCAGCAGCTTCGGACAGGGGGCCAAAAACATTCAGTACTTC. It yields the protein CASSFGQGAKNIQYF.

The CDR3 bases are TGCGCCAGCAGGACGGGGGGGACACACACAGATACGCAGTATTTT. Residues: CASRTGGTHTDTQYF. V and J are TRBV5-1 and TRBJ2-3; the match to TRBD2 covers 8 bases. Germline trimming cut 5 bases from V and 2 bases from J; bases unmatched to any gene: 7. The length of the CDR3 is 15 residues. Germline CDR1 reads SGHRS; CDR2 reads YFSETQ.

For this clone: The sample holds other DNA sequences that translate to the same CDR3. CDR3: CASSLGAGGIYEQYF. The DNA of the CDR3 is TGCGCCAGCAGCTTGGGGGCAGGGGGTATCTACGAGCAGTACTTC. The chain is built from TRBV5-1 and TRBJ2-7; 7 nucleotides align to TRBD1. Germline loops: CDR1 SGHRS, CDR2 YFSETQ. V lost 0 bases and J lost 3; bases outside the gene matches: 6. The CDR3 has 15 residues.

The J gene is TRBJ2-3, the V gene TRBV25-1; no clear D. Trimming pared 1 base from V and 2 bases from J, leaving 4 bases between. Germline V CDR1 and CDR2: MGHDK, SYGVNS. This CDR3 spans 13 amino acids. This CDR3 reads CASSELNTDTQYF. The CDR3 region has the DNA TGTGCCAGCAGTGAATTGAACACAGATACGCAGTATTTT.

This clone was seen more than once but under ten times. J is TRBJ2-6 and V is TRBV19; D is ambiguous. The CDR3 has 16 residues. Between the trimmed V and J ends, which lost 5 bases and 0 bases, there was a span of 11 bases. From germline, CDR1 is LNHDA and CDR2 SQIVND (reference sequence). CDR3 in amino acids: CASSPLGDSGANVLTF. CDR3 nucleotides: TGTGCCAGTAGTCCCCTTGGGGACTCTGGGGCCAACGTCCTGACTTTC.

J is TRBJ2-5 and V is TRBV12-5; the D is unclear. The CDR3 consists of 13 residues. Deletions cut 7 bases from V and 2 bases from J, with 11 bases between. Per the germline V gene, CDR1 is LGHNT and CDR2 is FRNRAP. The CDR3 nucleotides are TGTGCTAGTGCCCTGGATCTACAAGAGACCCAGTACTTC. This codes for CASALDLQETQYF.

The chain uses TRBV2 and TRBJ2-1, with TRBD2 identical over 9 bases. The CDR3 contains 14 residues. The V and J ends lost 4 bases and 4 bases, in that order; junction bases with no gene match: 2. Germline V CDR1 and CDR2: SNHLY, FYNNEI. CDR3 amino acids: CASSAAGGYNEQFF. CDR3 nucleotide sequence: TGTGCCAGCAGTGCCGCGGGGGGGTACAATGAGCAGTTCTTC.

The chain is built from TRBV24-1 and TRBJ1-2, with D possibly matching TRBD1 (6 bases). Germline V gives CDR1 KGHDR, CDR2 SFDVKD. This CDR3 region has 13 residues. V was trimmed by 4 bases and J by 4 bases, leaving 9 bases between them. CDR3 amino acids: CATSEQGVYGYTF. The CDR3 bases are TGTGCCACCAGTGAACAGGGAGTCTATGGCTACACCTTC.

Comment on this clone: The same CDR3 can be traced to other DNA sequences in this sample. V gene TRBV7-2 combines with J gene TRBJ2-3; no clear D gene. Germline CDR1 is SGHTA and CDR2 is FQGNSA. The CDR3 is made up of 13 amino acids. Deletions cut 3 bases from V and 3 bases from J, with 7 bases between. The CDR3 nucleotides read TGTGCCAGCAGCTTGTCCATTACAGATACGCAGTATTTT. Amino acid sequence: CASSLSITDTQYF.

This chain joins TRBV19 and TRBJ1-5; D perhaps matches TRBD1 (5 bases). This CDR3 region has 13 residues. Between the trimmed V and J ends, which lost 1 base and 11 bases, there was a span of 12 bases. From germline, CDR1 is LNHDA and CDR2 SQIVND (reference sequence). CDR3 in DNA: TGTGCCAGTAGTATAGGGACATCCTTGGCCCAGCATTTT. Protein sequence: CASSIGTSLAQHF. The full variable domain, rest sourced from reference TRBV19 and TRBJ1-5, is DGGITQSPKYLFRKEGQNVTLSCEQNLNHDAMYWYRQDPGQGLRLIYYSQIVNDFQKGDIAEGYSVSREKKESFPLTVTSAQKNPTAFYLCASSIGTSLAQHFGDGTRLSIL.

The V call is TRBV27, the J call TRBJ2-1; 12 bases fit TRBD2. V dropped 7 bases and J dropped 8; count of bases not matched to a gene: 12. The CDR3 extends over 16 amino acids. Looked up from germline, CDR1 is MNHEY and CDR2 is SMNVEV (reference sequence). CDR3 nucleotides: TGTGCCAGCACCTCGAGGAAACTAGCGGGAGGCGATGAGCAGTTCTTC. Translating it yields CASTSRKLAGGDEQFF.

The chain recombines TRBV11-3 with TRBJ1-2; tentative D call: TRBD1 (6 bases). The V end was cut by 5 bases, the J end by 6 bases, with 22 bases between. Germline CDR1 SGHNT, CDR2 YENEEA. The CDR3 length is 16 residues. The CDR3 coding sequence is TGTGCCAGCAGCCCTGAACAGGGCTTGCGACGACATGGCTACACCTTC. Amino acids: CASSPEQGLRRHGYTF.

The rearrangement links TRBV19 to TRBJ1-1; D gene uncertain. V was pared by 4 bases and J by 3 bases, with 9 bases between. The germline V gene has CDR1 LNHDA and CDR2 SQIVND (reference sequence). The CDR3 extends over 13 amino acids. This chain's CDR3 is CASSTRLYTEAFF. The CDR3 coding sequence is TGTGCCAGTAGTACCCGGCTCTACACTGAAGCTTTCTTT.

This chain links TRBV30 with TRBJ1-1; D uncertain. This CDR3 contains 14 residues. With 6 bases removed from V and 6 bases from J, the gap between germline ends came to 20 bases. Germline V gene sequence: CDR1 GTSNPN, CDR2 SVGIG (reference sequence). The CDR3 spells CACSSLADSSEAFF. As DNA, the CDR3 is TGTGCCTGCTCAAGCCTGGCAGATAGCTCTGAAGCTTTCTTT.

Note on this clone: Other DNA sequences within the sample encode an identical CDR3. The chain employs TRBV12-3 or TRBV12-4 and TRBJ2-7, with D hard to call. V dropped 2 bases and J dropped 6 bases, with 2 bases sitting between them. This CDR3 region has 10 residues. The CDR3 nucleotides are TGTGCCAGCAGTTTAAGCGAGCAGTACTTC. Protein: CASSLSEQYF.

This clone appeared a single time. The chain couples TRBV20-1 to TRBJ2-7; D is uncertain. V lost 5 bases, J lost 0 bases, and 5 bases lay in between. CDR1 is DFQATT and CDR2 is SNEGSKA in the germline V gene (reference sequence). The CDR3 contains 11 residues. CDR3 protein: CSAPTSYEQYF. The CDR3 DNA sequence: TGCAGTGCTCCCACCTCCTACGAGCAGTACTTC.

CDR3 loop: CASSEVDSYTEAFF. CDR3 nucleotides: TGTGCCAGCAGTGAAGTGGACAGCTACACTGAAGCTTTCTTT. The V call is TRBV6-1, the J call TRBJ1-1; possibly TRBD1 for D (6 bases). CDR3 length: 14 residues. V shed 1 base and J shed 3 bases, with 9 bases lying between them. Germline V gene lookup returns CDR1 MNHNS and CDR2 SASEGT.

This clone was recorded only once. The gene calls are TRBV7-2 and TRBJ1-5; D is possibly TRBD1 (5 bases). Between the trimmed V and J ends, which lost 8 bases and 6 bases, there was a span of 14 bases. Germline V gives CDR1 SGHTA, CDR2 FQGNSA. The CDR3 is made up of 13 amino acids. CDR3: CASDGGGGQPQHF. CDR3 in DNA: TGTGCCAGCGATGGTGGGGGTGGTCAGCCCCAGCATTTT.